This section outlines one TCR beta chain sequence together with its context. Its antigen is still unknown. From 5'RACE with constant-segment primers came TCR alpha and TCR beta cDNA libraries that carried sample barcodes and UMIs. TCRdb itself ran the 5' RACE reads through MiXCR, one entry per CDR3 protein. The sample lists 110,000 to 150,000 distinct CDR3 sequences, approximately 25% occurring once. This specimen belongs to a study of T-cell memory formation after mild COVID-19. Study-wide points: Second-wave clones with a day 37 peak had unconfirmed SARS-CoV-2 specificity.

The V gene's germline CDR1 is SGHVS and CDR2 FNYEAQ. The CDR3 extends over 12 amino acids. Trimming removed 1 base at V and 7 bases at J, with 7 bases between. This chain joins TRBV7-6 and TRBJ1-2; D gene uncertain. The sample consisted of PBMCs or a T cell subset sorted from them (not recorded which). This sequence was found in an adult woman who had mild COVID-19 (a few samples of this study predate the infection). Cell type and time point are not known. This CDR3 is CASSLGDGGYTF. CDR3 DNA: TGTGCCAGCAGCTTAGGGGATGGTGGCTACACCTTC.